This record covers a single T cell receptor (beta chain). There are many counts of this clonotype. It lacks a known antigen. Base-call qualities are not available, and no considerably larger clone is one nucleotide away. These data belong to a study of CD8 T cells in ankylosing spondylitis (dated by TCRdb to the late 2010s). In terms of the full investigation: To find TCR variants linked to disease, the study profiled T cell receptor beta repertoires in ankylosing spondylitis patients and healthy donors. The full study cohort comprised 20 to 25 ankylosing spondylitis patients and approximately 100 healthy donors. Peripheral blood samples were taken, and synovial fluid was additionally collected from ankylosing spondylitis patients. On the study overall, not on this receptor specifically: The disease-linked clones were reported to be significantly enriched in matched synovial fluid samples from ankylosing spondylitis patients. The disease-linked clones had a CD8+ phenotype and were found at relatively low frequencies in peripheral blood. Blood from ankylosing spondylitis patients appeared to be characterized by a TCR beta motif composed of about 8 highly homologous amino acid variants. Some of the motif variants had been reported before in the synovial fluid and blood of reactive arthritis patients, a finding that suggests common disease-initiation mechanisms.

This sample was sequenced with an Illumina HiSeq 2500. TCR beta libraries were prepared by quantitative 5'-RACE with molecular barcodes. In the original analysis: To identify disease-linked TCR variants, a new computational method was used, one built on a probabilistic model of VDJ rearrangement. The public reads were run again by TCRdb, first through fastp at Q25 and then through MiXCR, and only productive beta chains were kept. Every CDR3 protein is listed once, alongside the most common genes and DNA of its rows. It is TCRdb's table, rather than the study itself, that gives the V and J calls and clone size. The sample data list some 220,000 distinct CDR3 sequences, and 7% to 8% of these were observed just once. Approximately 15% of the sample belongs to the ten largest clones. Trimming removed 4 bases from V and 2 bases from J, leaving 5 bases between the germline ends. Inclusive of the bounding cysteine and phenylalanine, the CDR3 is 11 residues long. Only the CDR3 portion is preserved as DNA: 33 bases, with reading frame beginning at the first base. The germline V gene provides CDR1 SQVTM and CDR2 ANQGSEA.

Source material: blood, either unsorted or a sorted T cell fraction (not recorded which). This chain joins TRBV29-1 to TRBJ2-5; the D gene is not confidently resolved. The TCR sequence derives from a male donor with ankylosing spondylitis. The CDR3 reads CSVGRQETQYF. The nucleotide sequence is TGCAGCGTTGGAAGGCAAGAGACCCAGTACTTC. The variable domain in full, with residues beyond the CDR3 obtained from the reference TRBV29-1 and TRBJ2-5 genes, is SAVISQKPSRDICQRGTSLTIQCQVDSQVTMMFWYRQQPGQSLTLIATANQGSEATYESGFVIDKFPISRPNLTFSTLTVSNMSPEDSSIYLCSVGRQETQYFGPGTRLLVL.